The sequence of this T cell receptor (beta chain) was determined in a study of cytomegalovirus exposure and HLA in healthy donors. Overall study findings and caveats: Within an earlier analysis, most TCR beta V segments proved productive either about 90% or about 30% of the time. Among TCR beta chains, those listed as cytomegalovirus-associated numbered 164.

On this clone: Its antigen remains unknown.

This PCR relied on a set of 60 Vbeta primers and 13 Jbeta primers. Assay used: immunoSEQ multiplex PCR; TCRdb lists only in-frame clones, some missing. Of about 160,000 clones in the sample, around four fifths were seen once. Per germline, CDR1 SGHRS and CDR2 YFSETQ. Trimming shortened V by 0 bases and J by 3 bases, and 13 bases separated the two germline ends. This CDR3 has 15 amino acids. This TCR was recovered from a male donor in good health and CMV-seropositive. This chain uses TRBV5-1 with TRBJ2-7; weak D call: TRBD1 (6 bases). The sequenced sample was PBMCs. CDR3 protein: CASSLVQGWYYEQYF. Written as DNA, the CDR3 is TGCGCCAGCAGCTTGGTTCAGGGGTGGTACTACGAGCAGTACTTC.